This TCR beta chain derives from a study of spatial heterogeneity in lung cancer. This CDR3 contains 16 residues. The junction had 5 bases not matched to a gene; V was cut back by 3 bases and J by 2 bases. In germline, CDR1 is SGHRS, CDR2 YFSETQ. Every TCR cDNA molecule bore its own unique molecular identifier. TCRdb itself ran the 5' RACE reads through MiXCR, one entry per CDR3 protein. The profile shows 110,000 or so distinct CDR3 sequences, 10% to 13% of them singletons. Time point indicated: blood at routine non-recurrence follow-up after resection. This receptor was taken from a female donor with early-stage non-small cell lung cancer. This chain connects TRBV5-1 to TRBJ2-3; 11 positions match TRBD2. The sample consisted of PBMCs, taken at follow-up. The CDR3 sequence is CASSSQTSGITDTQYF. Here the CDR3 DNA reads TGCGCCAGCAGCTCTCAGACTAGCGGGATCACAGATACGCAGTATTTT.